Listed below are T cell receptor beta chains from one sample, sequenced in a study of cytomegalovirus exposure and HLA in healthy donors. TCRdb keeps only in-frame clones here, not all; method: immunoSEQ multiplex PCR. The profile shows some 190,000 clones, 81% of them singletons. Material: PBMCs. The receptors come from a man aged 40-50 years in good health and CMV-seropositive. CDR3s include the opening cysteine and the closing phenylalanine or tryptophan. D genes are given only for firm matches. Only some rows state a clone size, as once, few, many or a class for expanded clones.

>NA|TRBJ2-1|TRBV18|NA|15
CASSPGAGTYNEQFF
TGTGCCAGCTCACCAGGGGCGGGAACCTACAATGAGCAGTTCTTC
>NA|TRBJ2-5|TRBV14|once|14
CASSQAEYFGTQYF
TGTGCCAGCAGCCAAGCGGAGTATTTCGGGACCCAGTACTTC
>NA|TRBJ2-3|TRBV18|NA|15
CASSLGGAEADTQYF
TGTGCCAGCTCACTTGGAGGGGCCGAGGCAGATACGCAGTATTTT
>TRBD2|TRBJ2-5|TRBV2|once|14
CASRGRLAGETQYF
TGTGCCAGCAGGGGACGGCTAGCGGGAGAGACCCAGTACTTC
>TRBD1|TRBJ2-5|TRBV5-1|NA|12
CASSYAGGNPHF
TGCGCCAGCAGCTACGCAGGGGGAAACCCCCACTTC
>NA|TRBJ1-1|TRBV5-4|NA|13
CASSLGGGTEAFF
TGTGCCAGCAGCTTGGGGGGGGGCACTGAAGCTTTCTTT
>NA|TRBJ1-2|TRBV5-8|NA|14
CASSRDGRNYGYTF
TGTGCCAGCAGCAGGGACGGGAGAAACTATGGCTACACCTTC
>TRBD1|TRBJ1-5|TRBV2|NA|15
CASSADRLPNQPQHF
TGTGCCAGCAGTGCGGACAGGCTCCCCAATCAGCCCCAGCATTTT
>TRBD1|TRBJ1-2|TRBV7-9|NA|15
CASSFSVQGDRGYTF
TGTGCCAGCAGCTTCTCGGTACAGGGGGATAGAGGCTACACCTTC
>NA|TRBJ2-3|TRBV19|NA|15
CASSSSGWGTDTQYF
TGTGCCAGCTCCTCGAGCGGGTGGGGCACAGATACGCAGTATTTT
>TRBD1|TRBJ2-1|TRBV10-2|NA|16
CASSDLEGQVIGEQFF
TGCGCCAGCAGTGACCTAGAGGGACAGGTGATAGGTGAGCAGTTCTTC
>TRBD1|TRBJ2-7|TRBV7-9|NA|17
CASSPAGLGQGAYEQYF
TGTGCCAGCAGCCCCGCGGGCCTCGGGCAGGGGGCTTACGAGCAGTACTTC
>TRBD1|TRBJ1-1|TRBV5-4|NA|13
CASSRDRNTEAFF
TGTGCCAGCAGCAGGGACAGGAACACTGAAGCTTTCTTT
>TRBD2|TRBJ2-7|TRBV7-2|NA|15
CASSFKLAGGYEQYF
TGTGCCAGCAGCTTTAAACTAGCGGGAGGCTACGAGCAGTACTTC
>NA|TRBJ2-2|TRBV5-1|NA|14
CASSFQGNLGELFF
TGCGCCAGCAGCTTTCAGGGAAACCTCGGGGAGCTGTTTTTT
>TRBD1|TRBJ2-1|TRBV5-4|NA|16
CASSLGRGPQFNEQFF
TGTGCCAGCAGCTTGGGTAGGGGGCCGCAATTCAATGAGCAGTTCTTC
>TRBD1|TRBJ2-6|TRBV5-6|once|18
CASSYRDRSPSGANVLTF
TGTGCCAGCAGCTACCGGGACAGGTCCCCCTCTGGGGCCAACGTCCTGACTTTC
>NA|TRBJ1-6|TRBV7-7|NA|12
CASSSPGAPLHF
TGTGCCAGCAGCTCCCCGGGGGCACCCCTCCACTTT
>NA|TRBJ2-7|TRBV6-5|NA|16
CASSSRPTTPLGEQYF
TGTGCCAGCAGTTCCCGACCCACTACGCCCCTCGGGGAGCAGTACTTC
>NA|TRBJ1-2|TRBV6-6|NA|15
CASSDRLQSFYGYTF
TGTGCCAGCAGTGACAGGTTACAGTCATTCTATGGCTACACCTTC
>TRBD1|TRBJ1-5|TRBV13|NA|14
CASSITGGGQPQHF
TGTGCCAGCAGCATTACAGGGGGAGGTCAGCCCCAGCATTTT
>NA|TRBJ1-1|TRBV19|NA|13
CASTPPQNTEAFF
TGTGCCAGTACCCCCCCCCAGAACACTGAAGCTTTCTTT
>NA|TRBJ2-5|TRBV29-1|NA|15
CSVESAWDNTETQYF
TGCAGCGTTGAATCGGCGTGGGACAATACAGAGACCCAGTACTTC
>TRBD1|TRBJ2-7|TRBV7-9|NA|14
CASSFPGTGDEQYF
TGTGCCAGCAGCTTCCCCGGGACAGGGGACGAGCAGTACTTC
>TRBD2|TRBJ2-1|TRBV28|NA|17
CASSFRGLAVRYNEQFF
TGTGCCAGCAGTTTTAGGGGACTAGCGGTTCGGTACAATGAGCAGTTCTTC
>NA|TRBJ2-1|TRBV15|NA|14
CATSRDSGWNEQFF
TGTGCCACCAGCAGAGATTCAGGATGGAATGAGCAGTTCTTC
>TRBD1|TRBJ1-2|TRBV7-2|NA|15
CASSLQGGPNYGYTF
TGTGCCAGCAGCTTGCAGGGGGGTCCCAACTATGGCTACACCTTC
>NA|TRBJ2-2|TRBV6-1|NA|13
CASSVQGTGELFF
TGTGCCAGCAGTGTACAGGGCACCGGGGAGCTGTTTTTT
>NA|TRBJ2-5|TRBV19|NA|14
CASSLPGGGETQYF
TGTGCCAGTAGCCTCCCGGGGGGCGGGGAGACCCAGTACTTC
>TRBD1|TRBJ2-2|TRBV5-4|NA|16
CASSPRQGRSTGELFF
TGTGCCAGCAGCCCCCGACAGGGAAGAAGCACCGGGGAGCTGTTTTTT
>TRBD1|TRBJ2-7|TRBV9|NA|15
CASSAGTGERDEQYF
TGTGCCAGCAGCGCCGGGACAGGAGAAAGGGACGAGCAGTACTTC
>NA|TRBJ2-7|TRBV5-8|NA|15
CASSLAARDSYEQYF
TGTGCCAGCAGCTTGGCGGCCAGGGACTCCTACGAGCAGTACTTC
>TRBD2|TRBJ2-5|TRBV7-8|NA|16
CASSSRGAGGRETQYF
TGTGCCAGCAGCTCCCGGGGGGCGGGGGGGCGCGAGACCCAGTACTTC
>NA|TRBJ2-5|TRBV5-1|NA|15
CASSPRLGIQETQYF
TGTGCCAGCAGCCCACGACTAGGGATCCAAGAGACCCAGTACTTC
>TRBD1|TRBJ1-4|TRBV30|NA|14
CAWSEEGGAERLFF
TGTGCCTGGAGTGAAGAAGGGGGCGCGGAAAGACTGTTTTTT
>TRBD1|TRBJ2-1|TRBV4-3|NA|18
CASSRDLGGTGAYNEQFF
TGCGCCAGCAGCCGCGACCTAGGGGGAACAGGGGCTTACAATGAGCAGTTCTTC
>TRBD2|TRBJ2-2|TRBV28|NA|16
CASRRSGRAGTGELFF
TGTGCCAGCCGACGTAGCGGGAGGGCCGGCACCGGGGAGCTGTTTTTT
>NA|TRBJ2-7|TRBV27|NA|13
CASSFRRQGEQYF
TGTGCCAGCAGTTTTCGTCGGCAGGGCGAGCAGTACTTC
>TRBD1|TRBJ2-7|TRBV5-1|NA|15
CASSPGTGRMGEQYF
TGCGCCAGCAGCCCGGGGACAGGGAGGATGGGCGAGCAGTACTTC
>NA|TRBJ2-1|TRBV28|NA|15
CASSLQGSPYNEQFF
TGTGCCAGCAGTTTGCAGGGATCCCCCTACAATGAGCAGTTCTTC
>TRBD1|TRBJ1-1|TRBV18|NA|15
CASSSGTGVGTEAFF
TGTGCCAGCTCATCCGGGACAGGGGTTGGCACTGAAGCTTTCTTT
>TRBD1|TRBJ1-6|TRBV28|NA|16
CASSFRRTGGDSPLHF
TGTGCCAGCAGTTTCCGTCGGACAGGGGGCGATTCACCCCTCCACTTT
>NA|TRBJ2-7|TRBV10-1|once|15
CASSERRGLSYEQYF
TGCGCCAGCAGTGAGCGCCGGGGGTTGTCCTACGAGCAGTACTTC
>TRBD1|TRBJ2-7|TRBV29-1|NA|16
CSAGGIPGQGMHEQYF
TGCAGCGCTGGGGGTATACCGGGACAGGGAATGCACGAGCAGTACTTC
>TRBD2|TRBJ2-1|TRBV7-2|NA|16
CASSLDGLAVFNEQFF
TGTGCCAGCAGCCTCGATGGGCTAGCGGTCTTTAATGAGCAGTTCTTC
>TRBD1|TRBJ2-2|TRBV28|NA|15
CASRLDRVNTGELFF
TGTGCCAGCAGGTTGGACAGGGTGAACACCGGGGAGCTGTTTTTT
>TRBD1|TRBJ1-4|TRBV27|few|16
CASKGQDLPTNEKLFF
TGTGCCAGTAAGGGACAGGATCTTCCAACTAATGAAAAACTGTTTTTT
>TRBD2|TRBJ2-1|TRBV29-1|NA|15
CSVVGIAGEAGEQFF
TGCAGCGTTGTGGGGATAGCGGGAGAGGCGGGTGAGCAGTTCTTC
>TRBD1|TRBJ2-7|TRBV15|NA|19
CATSRGRGTGALGAYEQYF
TGTGCCACCAGCAGGGGGCGGGGGACAGGGGCCCTTGGGGCCTACGAGCAGTACTTC
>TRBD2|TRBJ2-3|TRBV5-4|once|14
CASGLAGGTDTQYF
TGTGCCAGCGGGCTAGCGGGGGGGACAGATACGCAGTATTTT
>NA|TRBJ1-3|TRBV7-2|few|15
CASSQIGVSGNTIYF
TGTGCCAGCAGCCAAATCGGGGTTAGTGGAAACACCATATATTTT
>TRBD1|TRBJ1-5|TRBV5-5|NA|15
CASSSDRDSNQPQHF
TGTGCCAGCAGCTCCGACAGGGATAGCAATCAGCCCCAGCATTTT
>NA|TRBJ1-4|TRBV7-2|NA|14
CASSLNRARSKLFF
TGTGCCAGCAGCTTAAACAGGGCTCGATCAAAACTGTTTTTT
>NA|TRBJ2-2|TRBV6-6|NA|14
CASTRYSNTGELFF
TGTGCCAGCACCCGGTATTCGAACACCGGGGAGCTGTTTTTT
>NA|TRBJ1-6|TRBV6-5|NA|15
CATNRGGALGSPLHF
TGTGCCACCAACCGGGGGGGAGCGCTAGGATCACCCCTCCACTTT
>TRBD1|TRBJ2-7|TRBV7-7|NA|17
CASSREGPGQGASEQYF
TGTGCCAGCAGCAGGGAGGGACCGGGACAGGGGGCGAGTGAGCAGTACTTC
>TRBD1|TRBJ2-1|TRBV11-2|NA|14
CASSLVQDRGEQFF
TGTGCCAGCAGCTTAGTCCAGGACAGGGGTGAGCAGTTCTTC